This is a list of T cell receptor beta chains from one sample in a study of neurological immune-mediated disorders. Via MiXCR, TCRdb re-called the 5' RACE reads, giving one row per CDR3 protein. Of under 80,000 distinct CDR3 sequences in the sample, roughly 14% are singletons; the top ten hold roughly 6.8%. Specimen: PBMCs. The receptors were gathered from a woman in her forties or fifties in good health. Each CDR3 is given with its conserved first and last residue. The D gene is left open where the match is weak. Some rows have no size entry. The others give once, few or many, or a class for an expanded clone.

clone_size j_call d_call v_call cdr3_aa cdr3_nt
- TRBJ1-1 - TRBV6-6 CATSGAGGSEAFF TGTGCCACCTCGGGGGCGGGCGGGAGTGAAGCTTTCTTT
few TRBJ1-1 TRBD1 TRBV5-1 CASSLGQGSEAFF TGCGCCAGCAGCTTGGGACAGGGGTCTGAAGCTTTCTTT
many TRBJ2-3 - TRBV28 CASSLRGSPASDTQYF TGTGCCAGCAGTTTACGGGGGAGCCCGGCTTCAGATACGCAGTATTTT
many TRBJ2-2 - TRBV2 CASSGFSGNTGELFF TGTGCCAGCAGTGGTTTTTCCGGGAACACCGGGGAGCTGTTTTTT
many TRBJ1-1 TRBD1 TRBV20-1 CSASIGGRNTEAFF TGCAGTGCTTCGATAGGGGGCAGGAACACTGAAGCTTTCTTT
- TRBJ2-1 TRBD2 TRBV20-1 CSARDPTSGRSYNEQFF TGCAGTGCTAGAGACCCGACTAGCGGGAGGTCCTACAATGAGCAGTTCTTC
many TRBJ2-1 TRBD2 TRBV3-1 CASRGLGGYNEQFF TGTGCCAGCAGGGGACTAGGAGGCTACAATGAGCAGTTCTTC
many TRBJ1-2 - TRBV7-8 CASSLGAVNYGYTF TGTGCCAGCAGCTTAGGGGCAGTTAACTATGGCTACACCTTC
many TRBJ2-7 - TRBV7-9 CASSRSGAENEQYF TGTGCCAGCAGCCGTTCGGGGGCAGAAAACGAGCAGTACTTC
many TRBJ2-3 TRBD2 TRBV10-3 CAISASGGGQDTQYF TGTGCCATCAGTGCTAGCGGGGGGGGCCAAGATACGCAGTATTTT
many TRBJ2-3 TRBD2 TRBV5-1 CASSGTSGVSTDTQYF TGCGCCAGCAGCGGGACTAGCGGGGTTAGCACAGATACGCAGTATTTT
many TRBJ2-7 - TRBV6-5 CASRSTRTRTYEQYF TGTGCCAGCAGAAGTACAAGGACCCGAACCTACGAGCAGTACTTC
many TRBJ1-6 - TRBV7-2 CASSGGISYNSPLHF TGTGCCAGCAGCGGAGGGATCTCCTATAATTCACCCCTCCACTTT
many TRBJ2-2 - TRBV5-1 CASSRILPGTNTGELFF TGCGCCAGCAGCCGAATATTACCGGGGACGAACACCGGGGAGCTGTTTTTT
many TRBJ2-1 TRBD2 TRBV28 CASSQGTSRDEQFF TGTGCCAGCAGTCAGGGGACTAGCAGGGATGAGCAGTTCTTC
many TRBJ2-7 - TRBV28 CAAKGPSYEQYF TGTGCCGCCAAGGGGCCCTCCTACGAGCAGTACTTC
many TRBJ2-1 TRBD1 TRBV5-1 CASSHTLAGGNEQFF TGCGCCAGCAGCCATACTCTGGCAGGGGGCAATGAGCAGTTCTTC
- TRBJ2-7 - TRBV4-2 CASSQDEWYEQYF TGTGCCAGCAGCCAAGATGAGTGGTACGAGCAGTACTTC
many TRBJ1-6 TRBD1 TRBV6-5 CASSPGQVDNSPLHF TGTGCCAGCAGTCCCGGACAGGTCGATAATTCACCCCTCCACTTT
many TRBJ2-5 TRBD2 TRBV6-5 CASSRVAGGRETQYF TGTGCCAGCAGTCGGGTAGCGGGGGGCCGGGAGACCCAGTACTTC
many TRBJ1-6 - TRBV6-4 CASSVDFNSPLHF TGTGCCAGCAGTGTGGACTTTAATTCACCCCTCCACTTT
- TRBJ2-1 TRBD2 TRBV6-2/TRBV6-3 CASSPTSGRPYNEQFF TGTGCCAGCAGTCCGACTAGCGGGAGACCCTACAATGAGCAGTTCTTC
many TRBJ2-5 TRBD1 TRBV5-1 CASSIPGGKETQYF TGCGCCAGCAGCATCCCAGGGGGCAAGGAGACCCAGTACTTC
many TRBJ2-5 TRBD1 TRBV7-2 CATGGALGETQYF TGTGCCACAGGGGGTGCCCTCGGAGAGACCCAGTACTTC
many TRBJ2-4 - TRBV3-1 CASSPNRADIQYF TGTGCCAGCAGCCCAAACAGGGCAGACATTCAGTACTTC
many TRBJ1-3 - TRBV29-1 CSVLVGNTIYF TGCAGCGTTTTGGTTGGAAACACCATATATTTT
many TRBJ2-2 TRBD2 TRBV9 CASSVVAGGLSTGELFF TGTGCCAGCAGCGTAGTGGCCGGGGGACTATCCACCGGGGAGCTGTTTTTT
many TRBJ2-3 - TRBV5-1 CASRDVRGSTDTQYF TGCGCCAGCCGGGACGTCCGAGGGAGCACAGATACGCAGTATTTT
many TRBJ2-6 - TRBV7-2 CASSTQGRGANVLTF TGTGCCAGCAGTACCCAGGGAAGGGGGGCCAACGTCCTGACTTTC
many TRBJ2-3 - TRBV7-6 CASSFIGSTDTQYF TGTGCCAGCAGCTTCATCGGGAGCACAGATACGCAGTATTTT
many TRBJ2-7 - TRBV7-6 CASSFRQNPYEQYF TGTGCCAGCAGCTTCAGGCAGAACCCCTACGAGCAGTACTTC
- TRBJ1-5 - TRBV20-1 CSARVGEYQPQHF TGCAGTGCTAGAGTAGGGGAGTATCAGCCCCAGCATTTT
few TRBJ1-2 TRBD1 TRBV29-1 CSVGGLGGANYGYTF TGCAGCGTTGGAGGCCTAGGGGGCGCTAACTATGGCTACACCTTC
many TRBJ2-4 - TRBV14 CASSRDSHIQYF TGTGCCAGCAGCCGAGACAGTCACATTCAGTACTTC
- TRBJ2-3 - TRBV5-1 CANSSLDNEADTQYF TGCGCCAACAGCTCACTGGATAATGAGGCAGATACGCAGTATTTT
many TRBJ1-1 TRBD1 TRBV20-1 CSARSDRGAFF TGCAGTGCTAGATCCGACAGGGGAGCTTTCTTT
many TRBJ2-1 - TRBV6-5 CASSPGYLSYNEQFF TGTGCCAGCAGCCCGGGATACCTATCCTACAATGAGCAGTTCTTC
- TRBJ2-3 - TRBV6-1 CASSELTGRTSTDTQYF TGTGCCAGCAGTGAACTGACAGGTCGAACTAGCACAGATACGCAGTATTTT
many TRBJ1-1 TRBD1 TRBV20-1 CSARKGQGSAEAFF TGCAGTGCCCGCAAAGGACAGGGGTCGGCTGAAGCTTTCTTT
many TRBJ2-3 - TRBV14 CASSQDTQYF TGTGCCAGCAGCCAAGATACGCAGTATTTT
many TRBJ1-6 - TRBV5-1 CASSLASGLHSPLHF TGCGCCAGCAGCTTGGCGTCAGGCCTACATTCACCCCTCCACTTT
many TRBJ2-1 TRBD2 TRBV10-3 CAISAANDRLAGTYNEQFF TGTGCCATCAGTGCCGCGAATGATAGACTAGCGGGAACTTACAATGAGCAGTTCTTC
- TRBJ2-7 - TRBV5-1 CASSSMVGTEQYF TGCGCCAGCAGCTCCATGGTGGGAACCGAGCAGTACTTC
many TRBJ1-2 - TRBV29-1 CSVLRVGAGYGYTF TGCAGCGTTCTCAGGGTCGGGGCAGGATATGGCTACACCTTC
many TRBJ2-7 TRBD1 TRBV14 CASSHLAGQGIPYEQYF TGTGCCAGCAGCCATTTAGCAGGACAGGGGATACCCTACGAGCAGTACTTC
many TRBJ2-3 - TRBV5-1 CASSLEFHTQYF TGCGCCAGCAGCCTAGAGTTTCACACGCAGTATTTT
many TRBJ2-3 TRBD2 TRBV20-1 CSARDPAGGTNTQYF TGCAGTGCTAGAGATCCAGCGGGAGGGACTAATACGCAGTATTTT
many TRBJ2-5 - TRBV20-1 CSASLRLETQYF TGCAGTGCTAGTCTGCGGCTGGAGACCCAGTACTTC
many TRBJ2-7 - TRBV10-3 CAISVQQPPYEQYF TGTGCCATCAGTGTGCAACAGCCCCCCTACGAGCAGTACTTC
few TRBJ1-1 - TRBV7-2 CASSWSVVTEAFF TGTGCCAGCAGCTGGTCGGTAGTCACTGAAGCTTTCTTT
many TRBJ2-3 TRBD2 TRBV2 CASSRGLAGGATQYF TGTGCCAGCAGTCGGGGACTAGCGGGAGGAGCTACGCAGTATTTT
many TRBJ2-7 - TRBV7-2 CASSAVEEQYF TGTGCCAGCAGCGCAGTTGAGGAGCAGTACTTC
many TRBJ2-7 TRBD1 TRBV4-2 CASSPIPGQGPYEQYF TGTGCCAGCAGCCCGATTCCGGGACAGGGTCCCTACGAGCAGTACTTC